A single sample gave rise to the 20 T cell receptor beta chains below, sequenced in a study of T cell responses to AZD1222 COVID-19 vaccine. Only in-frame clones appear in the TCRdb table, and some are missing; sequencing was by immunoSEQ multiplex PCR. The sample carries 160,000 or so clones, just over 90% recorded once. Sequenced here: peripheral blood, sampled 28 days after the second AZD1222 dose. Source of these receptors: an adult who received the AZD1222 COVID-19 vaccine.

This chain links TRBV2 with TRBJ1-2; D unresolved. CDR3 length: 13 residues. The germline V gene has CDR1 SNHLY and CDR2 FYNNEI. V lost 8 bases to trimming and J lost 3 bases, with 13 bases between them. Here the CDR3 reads CASSQAIYYGYTF. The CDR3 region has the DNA TGTGCCAGCTCACAAGCGATTTACTATGGCTACACCTTC.

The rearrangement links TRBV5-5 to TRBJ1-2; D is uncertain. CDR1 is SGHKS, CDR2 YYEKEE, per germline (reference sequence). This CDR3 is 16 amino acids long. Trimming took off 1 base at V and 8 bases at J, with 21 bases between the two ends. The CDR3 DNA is TGTGCCAGCAGCTTGATGTCGGTTGAGCCCCTCCAGGGCTACACCTTC. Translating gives CASSLMSVEPLQGYTF. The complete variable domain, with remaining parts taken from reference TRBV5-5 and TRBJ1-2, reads DAGVTQSPTHLIKTRGQQVTLRCSPISGHKSVSWYQQVLGQGPQFIFQYYEKEERGRGNFPDRFSARQFPNYSSELNVNALLLGDSALYLCASSLMSVEPLQGYTFGSGTRLTVV.

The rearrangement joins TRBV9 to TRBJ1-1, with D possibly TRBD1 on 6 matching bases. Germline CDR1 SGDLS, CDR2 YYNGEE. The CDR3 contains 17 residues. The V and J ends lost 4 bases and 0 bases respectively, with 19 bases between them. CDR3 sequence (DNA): TGTGCCAGCAGCCTGGGGGTGGGGGACACAGTGAACACTGAAGCTTTCTTT. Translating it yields CASSLGVGDTVNTEAFF.

CDR3 nucleotide sequence: TGTGCCAGCAGCCAAGTGGGACAGATTGATCAGCCCCAGCATTTT. Translated: CASSQVGQIDQPQHF. The chain is built from TRBV4-2 and TRBJ1-5; 7 nucleotides line up with TRBD1. V dropped 1 base and J dropped 5; count of bases not matched to a gene: 5. CDR1 is LGHNA, CDR2 YNFKEQ, per germline. The CDR3 length is 15 residues.

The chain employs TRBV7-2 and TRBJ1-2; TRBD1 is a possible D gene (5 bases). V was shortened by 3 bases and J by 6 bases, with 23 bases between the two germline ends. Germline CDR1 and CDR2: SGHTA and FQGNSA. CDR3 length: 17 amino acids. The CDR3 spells CASSFSLRDAAKDGYTF. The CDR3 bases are TGTGCCAGCAGCTTTTCACTCCGGGACGCGGCGAAGGATGGCTACACCTTC.

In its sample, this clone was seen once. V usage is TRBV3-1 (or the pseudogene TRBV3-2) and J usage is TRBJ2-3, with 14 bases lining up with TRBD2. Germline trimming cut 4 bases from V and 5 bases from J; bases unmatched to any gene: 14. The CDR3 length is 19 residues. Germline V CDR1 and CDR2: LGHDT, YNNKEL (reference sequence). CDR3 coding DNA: TGTGCCAGCAGCCTACGAAGGGCTATTGGGACTAGCGGGGGAGATACGCAGTATTTT. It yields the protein CASSLRRAIGTSGGDTQYF.

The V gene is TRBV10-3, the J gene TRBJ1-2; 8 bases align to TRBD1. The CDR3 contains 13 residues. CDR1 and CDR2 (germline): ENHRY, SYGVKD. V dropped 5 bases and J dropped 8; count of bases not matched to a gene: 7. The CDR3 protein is CAISKDRVDGYTF. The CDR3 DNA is TGTGCCATCAGTAAGGACAGGGTAGACGGCTACACCTTC.

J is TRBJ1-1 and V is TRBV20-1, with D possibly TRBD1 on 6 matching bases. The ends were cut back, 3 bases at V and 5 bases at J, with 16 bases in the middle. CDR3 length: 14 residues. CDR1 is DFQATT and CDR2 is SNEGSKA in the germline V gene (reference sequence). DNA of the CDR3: TGCAGTGCTAGTTTAACAGGGTTGGGTACTGAAGCTTTCTTT. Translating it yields CSASLTGLGTEAFF.

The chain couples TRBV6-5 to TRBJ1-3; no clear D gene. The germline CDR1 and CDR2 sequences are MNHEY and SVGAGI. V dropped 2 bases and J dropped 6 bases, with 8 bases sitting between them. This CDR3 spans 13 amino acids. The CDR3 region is CASSYGGLNTIYF. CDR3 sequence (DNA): TGTGCCAGCAGTTACGGAGGTCTAAACACCATATATTTT.

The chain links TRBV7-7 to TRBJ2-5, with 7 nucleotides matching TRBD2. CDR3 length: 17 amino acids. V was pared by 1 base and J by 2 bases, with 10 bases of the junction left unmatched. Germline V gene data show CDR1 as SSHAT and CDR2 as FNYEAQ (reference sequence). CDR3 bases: TGTGCCAGCAGCTTAGATGGCCGACTAGCCCCACAAGAGACCCAGTACTTC. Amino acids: CASSLDGRLAPQETQYF.

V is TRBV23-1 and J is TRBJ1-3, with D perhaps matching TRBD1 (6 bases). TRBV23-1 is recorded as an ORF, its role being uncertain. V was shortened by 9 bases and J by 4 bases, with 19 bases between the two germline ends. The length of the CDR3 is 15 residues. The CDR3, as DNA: TGCGCCAGGTTTGTGGGGGCCAAAGGAGGAAACACCATATATTTT. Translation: CARFVGAKGGNTIYF.

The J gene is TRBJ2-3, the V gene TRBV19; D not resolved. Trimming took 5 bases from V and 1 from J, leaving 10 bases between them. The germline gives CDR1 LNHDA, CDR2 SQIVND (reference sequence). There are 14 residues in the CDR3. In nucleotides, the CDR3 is TGTGCCAGTAGTCCGGACCAGGGCACAGATACGCAGTATTTT. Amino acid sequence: CASSPDQGTDTQYF. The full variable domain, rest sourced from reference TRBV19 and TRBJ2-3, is DGGITQSPKYLFRKEGQNVTLSCEQNLNHDAMYWYRQDPGQGLRLIYYSQIVNDFQKGDIAEGYSVSREKKESFPLTVTSAQKNPTAFYLCASSPDQGTDTQYFGPGTRLTVL.

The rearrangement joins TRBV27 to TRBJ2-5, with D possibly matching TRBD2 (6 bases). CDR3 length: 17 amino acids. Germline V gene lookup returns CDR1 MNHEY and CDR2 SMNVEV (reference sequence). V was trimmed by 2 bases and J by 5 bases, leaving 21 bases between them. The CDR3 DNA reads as TGTGCCAGCAGTTTAATAGGAGGGACCGGGGGAGGTGAGACCCAGTACTTC. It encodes CASSLIGGTGGGETQYF.

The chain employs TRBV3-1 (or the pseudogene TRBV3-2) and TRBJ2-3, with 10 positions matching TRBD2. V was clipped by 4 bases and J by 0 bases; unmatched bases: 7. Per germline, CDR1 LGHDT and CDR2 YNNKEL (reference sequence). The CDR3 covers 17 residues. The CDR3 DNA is TGTGCCAGCAGCCGACGGACTAGCGGCCGTAGCACAGATACGCAGTATTTT. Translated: CASSRRTSGRSTDTQYF.

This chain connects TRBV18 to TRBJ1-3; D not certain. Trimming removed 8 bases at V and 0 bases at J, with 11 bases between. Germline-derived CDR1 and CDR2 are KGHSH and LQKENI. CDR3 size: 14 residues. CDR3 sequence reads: CASLPGDSGNTIYF. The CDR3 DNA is TGTGCCAGCCTCCCAGGAGACTCTGGAAACACCATATATTTT.

The CDR3 nucleotides are TGTGCCAGCAGTTACTCAGGGTGGAGCAATCAGCCCCAGCATTTT. Its protein product is CASSYSGWSNQPQHF. The genes are TRBV6-2 or TRBV6-3 and TRBJ1-5; no clear D gene. V was cut by 0 bases and J by 1 base, with 7 bases left in between. The CDR3 extends over 15 amino acids. Germline CDR1 is MNHEY and CDR2 is SVGEGT.

The CDR3: CASRPDRAVGYTF. The CDR3 DNA is TGCGCCAGCAGGCCAGACCGGGCGGTGGGCTACACCTTC. The gene calls are TRBV10-2 and TRBJ1-2, with D hard to call. This CDR3 is 13 amino acids long. V gave up 6 bases and J gave up 8 bases, with 16 bases separating them. Germline assignment: CDR1 WSHSY and CDR2 SAAADI.

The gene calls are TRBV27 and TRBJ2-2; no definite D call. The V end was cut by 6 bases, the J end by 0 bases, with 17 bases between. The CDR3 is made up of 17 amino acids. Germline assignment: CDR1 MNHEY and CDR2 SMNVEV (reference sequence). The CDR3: CASSRPLTKTNTGELFF. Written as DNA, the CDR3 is TGTGCCAGCAGCCGACCCCTGACGAAAACGAACACCGGGGAGCTGTTTTTT.

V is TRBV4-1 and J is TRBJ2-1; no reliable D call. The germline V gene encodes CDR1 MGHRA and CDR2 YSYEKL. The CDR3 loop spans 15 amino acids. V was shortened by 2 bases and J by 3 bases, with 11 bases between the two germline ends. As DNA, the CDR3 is TGCGCCAGCAGCCAATCATACGACGGCTACAATGAGCAGTTCTTC. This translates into CASSQSYDGYNEQFF.

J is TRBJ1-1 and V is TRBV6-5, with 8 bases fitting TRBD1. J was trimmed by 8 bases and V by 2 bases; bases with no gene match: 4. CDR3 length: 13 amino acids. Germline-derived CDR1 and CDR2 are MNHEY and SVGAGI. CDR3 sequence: CASSYNRGEEAFF. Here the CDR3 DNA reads TGTGCCAGCAGTTACAACAGGGGGGAGGAAGCTTTCTTT.